The clone carrying this T cell receptor beta chain occurred a few times. Germline V gene data show CDR1 as SGHDN and CDR2 as FVKESK. The CDR3 has 11 residues. V was pared by 5 bases and J by 3 bases, with 2 bases between. This sample was taken from a study of blood T cell repertoires in COVID-19. Data came from immunoSEQ multiplex PCR; TCRdb stores just in-frame clones and leaves some out. The table has about 330,000 clones, 85% to 90% seen once. Sequencing was done on a sample of PBMCs or T cells enriched from blood (not recorded which). V is TRBV14 and J is TRBJ2-1; unclear D gene. The receptor's source is a woman under 30 who had recovered from COVID-19. The CDR3 bases are TGTGCCAGCAGCTACTACAATGAGCAGTTCTTC. Translating gives CASSYYNEQFF. Filled out from reference TRBV14 and TRBJ2-1, the complete variable domain reads EAGVTQFPSHSVIEKGQTVTLRCDPISGHDNLYWYRRVMGKEIKFLLHFVKESKQDESGMPNNRFLAERTGGTYSTLKVQPAELEDSGVYFCASSYYNEQFFGPGTRLTVL.